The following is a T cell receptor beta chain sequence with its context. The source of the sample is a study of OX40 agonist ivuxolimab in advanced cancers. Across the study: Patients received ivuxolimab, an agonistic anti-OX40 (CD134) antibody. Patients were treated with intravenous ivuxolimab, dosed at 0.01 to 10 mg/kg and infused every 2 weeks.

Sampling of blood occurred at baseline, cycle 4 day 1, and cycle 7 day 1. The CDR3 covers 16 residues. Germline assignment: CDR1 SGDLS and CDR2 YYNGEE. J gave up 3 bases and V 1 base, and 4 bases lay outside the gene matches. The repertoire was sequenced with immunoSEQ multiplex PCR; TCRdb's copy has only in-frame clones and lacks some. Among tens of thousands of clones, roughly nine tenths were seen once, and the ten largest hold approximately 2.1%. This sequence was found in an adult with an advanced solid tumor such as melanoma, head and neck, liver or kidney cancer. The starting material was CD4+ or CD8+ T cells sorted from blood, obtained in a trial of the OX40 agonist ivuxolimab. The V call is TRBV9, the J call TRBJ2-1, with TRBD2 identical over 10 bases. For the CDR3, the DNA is TGTGCCAGCAGCGTACCTCGGACTAGCGGCTACAATGAGCAGTTCTTC. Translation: CASSVPRTSGYNEQFF.